This entry features one T cell receptor beta chain sequence. Antigen: not known. The sample originates from a study of cytomegalovirus exposure and HLA in healthy donors. Turning to the study itself: Both the approximately 120 validation repertoires and the 550 to 750 first-cohort repertoires used the same platform, as reported by a later analysis.

Study-wide results and caveats: In vitro testing confirmed three CMV-associated chains as specific for CMV antigens. Reports credit the classifier with highly specific, highly sensitive diagnosis of cytomegalovirus status. Most TCRs appeared rarely, but some public TCRs recurred in many donors.

Sequenced by immunoSEQ multiplex PCR; TCRdb stores in-frame clones only, minus some. The repertoire includes around 69,000 clones, 96% of them detected once, and over 3.5% sits in the top ten. Looked up from germline, CDR1 is LNHDA and CDR2 is SQIVND (reference sequence). V was shortened by 7 bases and J by 3 bases, with 15 bases between the two germline ends. CDR3 length: 14 amino acids. The rearrangement uses TRBV19 and TRBJ1-1; D uncertain. This TCR was recovered from a woman younger than 30 in good health and CMV-seropositive. The sequenced sample was PBMCs. Written as DNA, the CDR3 is TGTGCCAGTATCAATCGGGTGGGTGACACTGAAGCTTTCTTT. Amino acids: CASINRVGDTEAFF.